Shown below are 10 T cell receptor beta chains from a single sample sequenced in a study of vaccination and CD4 T cells after COVID-19. For these TCRs, the target antigens are not known. Stated treatment: 10-day PBMC culture with coronavirus spike peptide pools or control peptides (ViraFEST assay). Sequence data for DNA of cultured CD4+ T cells were generated by the Oncomine TCR Beta short-read assay. Using its own MiXCR run on the PCR reads, TCRdb lists one record per CDR3 protein. The sample consists of around 19,000 distinct CDR3 sequences, roughly two fifths of them appearing once. Sequences were derived from CD4+ T cells from blood, cultured in vitro, sampled after SARS-CoV-2 vaccination. Every receptor here comes from a human donor who had recovered from COVID-19.

V gene TRBV4-3 combines with J gene TRBJ2-1; D is uncertain. Germline V lookup: CDR1 LGHNA, CDR2 YSLEER. The V end lost 0 bases, the J end lost 2 bases, and 11 bases lay between the germline ends. This CDR3 comprises 16 residues. The CDR3 DNA reads TGCGCCAGCAGCCAAGAAGGCAGGTGGCCCTACAATGAGCAGTTCTTC. It yields the protein CASSQEGRWPYNEQFF.

This clonotype was found a few times. The chain carries TRBV7-9 and TRBJ1-6; D call uncertain. Trimming removed 1 base from V and 10 bases from J, with 11 bases in between. Germline CDR1 SEHNR, CDR2 FQNEAQ (reference sequence). CDR3 length equals 14 residues. CDR3 loop: CASSLVPQLSPLHF. In DNA form, the CDR3 reads TGTGCCAGCAGCTTAGTTCCACAGCTATCACCCCTCCACTTT.

For the CDR3, the DNA is TGTGCCAGTAGTATAGGGCAACAGGGTCATGAAGGCTACACCTTC. Protein product: CASSIGQQGHEGYTF. The V call is TRBV19, the J call TRBJ1-2; possibly TRBD1 for D (6 bases). CDR1 is LNHDA and CDR2 is SQIVND in the germline V gene (reference sequence). This CDR3 has 15 amino acids. With 1 base removed from V and 8 bases from J, the gap between germline ends came to 17 bases.

The chain couples TRBV7-8 to TRBJ2-6, with D tentatively TRBD1 (6 bases). The CDR3 loop spans 16 amino acids. V lost 0 bases to trimming and J lost 2 bases, with 8 bases between them. Germline V gene sequence: CDR1 SGHVS, CDR2 FQNEAQ. DNA for the CDR3: TGTGCCAGCAGCTTAGCAGAGGGGGCTGGGGCCAACGTCCTGACTTTC. Encoded protein: CASSLAEGAGANVLTF.

V usage is TRBV5-4 and J usage is TRBJ2-7; no clear D. The CDR3 covers 15 residues. Trimming removed 4 bases at V and 3 bases at J, with 17 bases between. Per the germline V gene, CDR1 is SGHNT and CDR2 is YYREEE (reference sequence). In DNA, the CDR3 is TGTGCCAGCAGCCACCTTACCGGACGCCACTACGAGCAGTACTTC. This codes for CASSHLTGRHYEQYF.

The V call is TRBV7-2, the J call TRBJ2-7; D gene ambiguous. V lost 0 bases and J lost 3, with 3 bases in between. This CDR3 has 12 amino acids. Germline assignment: CDR1 SGHTA and CDR2 FQGNSA. The CDR3 DNA sequence: TGTGCCAGCAGCTTAGCTGTCTACGAGCAGTACTTC. Translating gives CASSLAVYEQYF.

This chain connects TRBV20-1 to TRBJ2-7, with 15 bases that match TRBD2. This CDR3 is 15 amino acids long. V lost 7 bases and J lost 0; bases outside the gene matches: 4. Germline CDR1 is DFQATT and CDR2 is SNEGSKA (reference sequence). The CDR3 region has the DNA TGCAGTGTGGGACTAGCGGGAGGATTCTCCTACGAGCAGTACTTC. It is translated as CSVGLAGGFSYEQYF.

This clonotype was seen a few times. The chain is built from TRBV20-1 and TRBJ1-1; the D is unclear. Germline CDR1 DFQATT, CDR2 SNEGSKA (reference sequence). V was shortened by 4 bases and J by 2 bases, with 11 bases between the two germline ends. The CDR3 length is 13 residues. CDR3 amino acids: CSAKQIRNTEAFF. The CDR3 region has the DNA TGCAGTGCTAAACAGATTCGAAACACTGAAGCTTTCTTT.

This rearrangement joins TRBV7-8 to TRBJ1-1; possibly TRBD1 for D (5 bases). Germline loops: CDR1 SGHVS, CDR2 FQNEAQ. Trimming took off 5 bases at V and 0 bases at J, with 10 bases between the two ends. This CDR3 has 14 amino acids. The CDR3: CASSRGLMNTEAFF. The CDR3 DNA reads TGTGCCAGCAGCCGGGGCCTCATGAACACTGAAGCTTTCTTT.

CDR3 sequence: CASSSISGGRFF. CDR3 in DNA: TGTGCCAGCAGCTCCATTAGCGGGGGGCGGTTCTTC. The rearrangement joins TRBV7-2 to TRBJ2-1; 10 positions match TRBD2. Germline CDR1 reads SGHTA; CDR2 reads FQGNSA. J was trimmed by 15 bases and V by 4 bases; bases with no gene match: 6. This CDR3 region has 12 residues.